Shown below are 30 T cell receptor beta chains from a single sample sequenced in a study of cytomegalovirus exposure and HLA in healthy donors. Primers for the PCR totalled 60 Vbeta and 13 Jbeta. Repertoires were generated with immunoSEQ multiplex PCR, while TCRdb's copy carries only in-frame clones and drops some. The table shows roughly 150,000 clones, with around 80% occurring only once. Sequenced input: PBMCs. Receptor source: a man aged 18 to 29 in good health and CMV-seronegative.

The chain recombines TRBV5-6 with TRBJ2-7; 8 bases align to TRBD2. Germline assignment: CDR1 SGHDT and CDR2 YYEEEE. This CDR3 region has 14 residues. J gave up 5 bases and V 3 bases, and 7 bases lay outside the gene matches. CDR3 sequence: CASSSGLAGHEQYF. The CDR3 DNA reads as TGTGCCAGCAGCTCAGGACTAGCAGGGCACGAGCAGTACTTC. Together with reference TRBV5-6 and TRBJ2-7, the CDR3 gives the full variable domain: DAGVTQSPTHLIKTRGQQVTLRCSPKSGHDTVSWYQQALGQGPQFIFQYYEEEERQRGNFPDRFSGHQFPNYSSELNVNALLLGDSALYLCASSSGLAGHEQYFGPGTRLTVT.

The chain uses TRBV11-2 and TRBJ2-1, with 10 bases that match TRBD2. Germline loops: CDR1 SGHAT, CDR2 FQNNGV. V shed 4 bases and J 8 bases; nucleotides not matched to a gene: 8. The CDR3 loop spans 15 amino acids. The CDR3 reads CASSSKEREGYEQFF. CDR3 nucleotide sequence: TGTGCCAGCAGCTCCAAGGAGCGGGAGGGCTATGAGCAGTTCTTC.

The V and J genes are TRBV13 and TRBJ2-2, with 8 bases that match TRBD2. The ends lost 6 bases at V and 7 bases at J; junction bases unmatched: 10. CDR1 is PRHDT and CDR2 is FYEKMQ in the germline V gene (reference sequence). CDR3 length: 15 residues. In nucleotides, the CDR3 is TGTGCCAGCAGAGGAGAAGCGGGAGCGGGCGGGGAGCTGTTTTTT. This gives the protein CASRGEAGAGGELFF.

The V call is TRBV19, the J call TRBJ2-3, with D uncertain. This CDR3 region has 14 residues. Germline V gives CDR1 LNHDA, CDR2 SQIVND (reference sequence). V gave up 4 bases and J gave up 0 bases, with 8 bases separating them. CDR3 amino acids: CASSTVSSTDTQYF. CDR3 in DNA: TGTGCCAGTAGTACGGTATCTAGCACAGATACGCAGTATTTT. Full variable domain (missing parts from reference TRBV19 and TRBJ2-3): DGGITQSPKYLFRKEGQNVTLSCEQNLNHDAMYWYRQDPGQGLRLIYYSQIVNDFQKGDIAEGYSVSREKKESFPLTVTSAQKNPTAFYLCASSTVSSTDTQYFGPGTRLTVL.

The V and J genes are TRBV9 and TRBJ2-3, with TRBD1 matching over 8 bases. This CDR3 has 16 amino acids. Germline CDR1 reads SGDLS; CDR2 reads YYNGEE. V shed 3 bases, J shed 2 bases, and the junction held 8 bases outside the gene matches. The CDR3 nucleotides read TGTGCCAGCAGCGGGCCACAGGGGGTAGACACAGATACGCAGTATTTT. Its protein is CASSGPQGVDTDTQYF. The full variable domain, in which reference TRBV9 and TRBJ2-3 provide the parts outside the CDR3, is DSGVTQTPKHLITATGQRVTLRCSPRSGDLSVYWYQQSLDQGLQFLIQYYNGEERAKGNILERFSAQQFPDLHSELNLSSLELGDSALYFCASSGPQGVDTDTQYFGPGTRLTVL.

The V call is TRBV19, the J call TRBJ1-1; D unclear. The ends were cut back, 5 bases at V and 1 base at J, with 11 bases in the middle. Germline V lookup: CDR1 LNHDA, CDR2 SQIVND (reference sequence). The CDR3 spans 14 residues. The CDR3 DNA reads TGTGCCAGTAGTGCCGACGAGGGGAACACTGAAGCTTTCTTT. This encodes CASSADEGNTEAFF. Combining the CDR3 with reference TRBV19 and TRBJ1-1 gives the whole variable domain DGGITQSPKYLFRKEGQNVTLSCEQNLNHDAMYWYRQDPGQGLRLIYYSQIVNDFQKGDIAEGYSVSREKKESFPLTVTSAQKNPTAFYLCASSADEGNTEAFFGQGTRLTVV.

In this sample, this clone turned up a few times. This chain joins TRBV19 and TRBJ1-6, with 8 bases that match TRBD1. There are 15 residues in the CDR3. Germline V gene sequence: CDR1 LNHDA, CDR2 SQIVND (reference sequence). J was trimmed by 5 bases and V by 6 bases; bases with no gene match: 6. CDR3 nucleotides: TGTGCCAGTAGGACCATGGACAGGGATAATTCACCCCTCCACTTT. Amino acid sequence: CASRTMDRDNSPLHF.

The DNA for the CDR3 is TGTGCCAGCAGATCCACAGGGAATCAGCCCCAGCATTTT. Protein product: CASRSTGNQPQHF. The chain links TRBV6-6 to TRBJ1-5, with TRBD1 as a possible D gene (6 bases). CDR1 is MNHNY, CDR2 SVGAGI, per germline (reference sequence). The CDR3 sequence is 13 residues long. Trimming cost V 6 bases and J 4 bases, with 10 bases left between them.

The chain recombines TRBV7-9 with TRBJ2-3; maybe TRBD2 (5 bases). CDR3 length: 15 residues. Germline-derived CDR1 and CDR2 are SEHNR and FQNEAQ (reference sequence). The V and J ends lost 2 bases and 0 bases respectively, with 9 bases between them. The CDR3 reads CASSLMGGSTDTQYF. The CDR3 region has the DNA TGTGCCAGCAGCTTAATGGGCGGGAGCACAGATACGCAGTATTTT.

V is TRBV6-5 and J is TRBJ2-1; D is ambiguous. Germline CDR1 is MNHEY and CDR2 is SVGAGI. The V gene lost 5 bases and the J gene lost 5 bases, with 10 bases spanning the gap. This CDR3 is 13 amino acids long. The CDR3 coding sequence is TGTGCCAGCAGTGGTCTTACAAACAATGAGCAGTTCTTC. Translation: CASSGLTNNEQFF.

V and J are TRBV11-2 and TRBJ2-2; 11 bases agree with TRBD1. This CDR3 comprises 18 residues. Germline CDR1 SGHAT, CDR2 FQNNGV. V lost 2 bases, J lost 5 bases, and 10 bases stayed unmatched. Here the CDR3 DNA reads TGTGCCAGCAGCTTAAGGGCATGGGGGACAGGGGGTACCGGGGAGCTGTTTTTT. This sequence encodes CASSLRAWGTGGTGELFF. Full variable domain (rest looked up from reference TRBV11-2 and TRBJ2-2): EAGVAQSPRYKIIEKRQSVAFWCNPISGHATLYWYQQILGQGPKLLIQFQNNGVVDDSQLPKDRFSAERLKGVDSTLKIQPAKLEDSAVYLCASSLRAWGTGGTGELFFGEGSRLTVL.

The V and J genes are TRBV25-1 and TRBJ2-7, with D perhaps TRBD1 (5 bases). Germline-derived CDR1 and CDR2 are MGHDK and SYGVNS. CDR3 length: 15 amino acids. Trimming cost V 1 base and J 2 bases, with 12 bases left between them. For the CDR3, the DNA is TGTGCCAGCAGTGAATGGGCAGTAGGGGCCTACGAGCAGTACTTC. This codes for CASSEWAVGAYEQYF.

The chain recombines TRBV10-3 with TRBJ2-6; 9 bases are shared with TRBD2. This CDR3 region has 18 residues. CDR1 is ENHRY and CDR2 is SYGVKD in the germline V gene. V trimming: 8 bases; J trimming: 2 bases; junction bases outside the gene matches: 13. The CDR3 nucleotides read TGTGCCATCGCCCAGGAGCGGGAGGCCCTCCCTGGGGCCAACGTCCTGACTTTC. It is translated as CAIAQEREALPGANVLTF.

CDR3 nucleotide sequence: TGTGCCAGCAGCTATTTACAGGGTCCCGGGGAGCTGTTTTTT. Residues: CASSYLQGPGELFF. This sequence joins TRBV9 and TRBJ2-2; TRBD1 is a possible D gene (6 bases). CDR3 length equals 14 residues. Trimming cost V 4 bases and J 6 bases, with 13 bases left between them. CDR1 is SGDLS and CDR2 is YYNGEE in the germline V gene.

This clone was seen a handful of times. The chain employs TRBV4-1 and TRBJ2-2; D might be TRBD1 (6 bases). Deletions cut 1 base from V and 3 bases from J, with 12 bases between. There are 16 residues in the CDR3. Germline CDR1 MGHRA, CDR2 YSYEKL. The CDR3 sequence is CASSQGSGVHTGELFF. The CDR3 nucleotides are TGCGCCAGCAGCCAAGGTTCAGGGGTCCACACCGGGGAGCTGTTTTTT.

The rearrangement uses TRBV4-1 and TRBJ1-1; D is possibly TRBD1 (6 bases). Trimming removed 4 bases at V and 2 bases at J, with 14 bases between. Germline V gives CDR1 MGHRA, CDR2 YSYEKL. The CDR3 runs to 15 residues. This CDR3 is CASSPRTEGNTEAFF. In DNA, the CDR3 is TGCGCCAGCAGCCCCCGGACAGAAGGAAACACTGAAGCTTTCTTT.

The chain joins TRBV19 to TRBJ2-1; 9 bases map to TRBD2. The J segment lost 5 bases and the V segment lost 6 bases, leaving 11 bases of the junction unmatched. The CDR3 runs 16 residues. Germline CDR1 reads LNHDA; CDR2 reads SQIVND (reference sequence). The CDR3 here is CASRSFSSGNNNEQFF. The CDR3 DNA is TGTGCCAGTAGGTCCTTTTCTAGCGGGAATAACAATGAGCAGTTCTTC.

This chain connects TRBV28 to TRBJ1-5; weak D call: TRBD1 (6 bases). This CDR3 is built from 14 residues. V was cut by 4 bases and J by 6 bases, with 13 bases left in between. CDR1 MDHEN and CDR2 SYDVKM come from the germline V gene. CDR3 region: CASSSKQGRQPQHF. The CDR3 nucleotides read TGTGCCAGCAGTTCCAAACAGGGACGTCAGCCCCAGCATTTT.

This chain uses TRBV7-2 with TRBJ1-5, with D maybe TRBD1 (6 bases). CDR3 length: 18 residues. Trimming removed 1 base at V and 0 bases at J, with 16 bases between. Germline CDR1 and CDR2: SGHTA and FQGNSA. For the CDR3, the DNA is TGTGCCAGCAGCTTAGGTGGACAGATATTTAATAGCAATCAGCCCCAGCATTTT. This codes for CASSLGGQIFNSNQPQHF.

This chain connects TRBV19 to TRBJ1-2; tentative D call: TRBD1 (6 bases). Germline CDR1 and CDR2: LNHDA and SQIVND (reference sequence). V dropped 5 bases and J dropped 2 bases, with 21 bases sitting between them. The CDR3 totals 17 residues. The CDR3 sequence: CASSSTPGTTANYGYTF. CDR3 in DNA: TGTGCCAGTAGTTCGACCCCCGGGACAACGGCGAACTATGGCTACACCTTC.

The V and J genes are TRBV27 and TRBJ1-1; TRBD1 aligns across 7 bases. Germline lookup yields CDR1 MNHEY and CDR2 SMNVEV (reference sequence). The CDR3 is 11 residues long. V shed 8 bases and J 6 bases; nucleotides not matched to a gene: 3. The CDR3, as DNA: TGTGCCAGCCGTGGGACAGCTGAAGCTTTCTTT. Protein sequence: CASRGTAEAFF.

As DNA, the CDR3 is TGTGCCAGCAGCAAAGAGGCTAGCGGAGGCTCCTACGAGCAGTACTTC. It codes for CASSKEASGGSYEQYF. The chain is built from TRBV21-1 and TRBJ2-7; the table's D call, TRBD2, has no DNA check behind it. TRBV21-1 is a listed pseudogene. This CDR3 spans 16 amino acids.

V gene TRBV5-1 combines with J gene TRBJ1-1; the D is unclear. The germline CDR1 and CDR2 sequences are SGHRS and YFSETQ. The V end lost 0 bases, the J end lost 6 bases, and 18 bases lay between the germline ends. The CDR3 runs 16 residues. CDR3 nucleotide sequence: TGCGCCAGCAGCTTGGATCCCGCACTGCCGATGGCTGAAGCTTTCTTT. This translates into CASSLDPALPMAEAFF.

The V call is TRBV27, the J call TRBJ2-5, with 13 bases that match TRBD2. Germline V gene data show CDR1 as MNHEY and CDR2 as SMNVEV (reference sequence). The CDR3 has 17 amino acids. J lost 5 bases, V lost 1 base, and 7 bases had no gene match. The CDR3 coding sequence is TGTGCCAGCAGTTTATACCGGACTAGCGGGAGTGATGAGACCCAGTACTTC. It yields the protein CASSLYRTSGSDETQYF.

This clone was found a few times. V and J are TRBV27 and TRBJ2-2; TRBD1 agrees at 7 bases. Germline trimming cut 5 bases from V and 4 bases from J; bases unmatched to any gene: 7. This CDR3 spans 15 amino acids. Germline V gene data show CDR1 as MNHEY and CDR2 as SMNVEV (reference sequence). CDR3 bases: TGTGCCAGCAGTCCCCGACAGGGCCTCACCGGGGAGCTGTTTTTT. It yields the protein CASSPRQGLTGELFF.

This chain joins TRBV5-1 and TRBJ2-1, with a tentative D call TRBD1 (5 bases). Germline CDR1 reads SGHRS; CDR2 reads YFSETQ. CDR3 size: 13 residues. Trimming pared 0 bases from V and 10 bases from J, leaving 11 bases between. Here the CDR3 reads CASSLDVAGEQFF. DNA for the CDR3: TGCGCCAGCAGCTTGGATGTAGCAGGGGAGCAGTTCTTC.

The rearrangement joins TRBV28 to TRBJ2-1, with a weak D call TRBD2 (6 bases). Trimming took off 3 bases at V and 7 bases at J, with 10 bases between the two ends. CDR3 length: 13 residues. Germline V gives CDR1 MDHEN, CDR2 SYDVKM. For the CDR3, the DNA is TGTGCCAGCAGTTTGGAGGGAGCAAATGAGCAGTTCTTC. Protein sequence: CASSLEGANEQFF.

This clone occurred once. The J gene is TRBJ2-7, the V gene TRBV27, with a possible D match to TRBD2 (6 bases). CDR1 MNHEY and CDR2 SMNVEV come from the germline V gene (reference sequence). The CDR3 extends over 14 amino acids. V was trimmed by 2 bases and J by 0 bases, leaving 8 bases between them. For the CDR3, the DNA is TGTGCCAGCAGTTTAGTCGGGAGCTCCTACGAGCAGTACTTC. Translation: CASSLVGSSYEQYF.

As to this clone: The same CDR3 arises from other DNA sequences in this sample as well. In DNA, the CDR3 is TGTGCCATCAGTGCCCCCCTTGGACAGGGGGTCTACGAGCAGTACTTC. The encoded protein is CAISAPLGQGVYEQYF. The gene calls are TRBV10-3 and TRBJ2-7, with 10 bases fitting TRBD1. V dropped 4 bases and J dropped 3; count of bases not matched to a gene: 9. In germline, CDR1 is ENHRY, CDR2 SYGVKD. The CDR3 consists of 16 residues.

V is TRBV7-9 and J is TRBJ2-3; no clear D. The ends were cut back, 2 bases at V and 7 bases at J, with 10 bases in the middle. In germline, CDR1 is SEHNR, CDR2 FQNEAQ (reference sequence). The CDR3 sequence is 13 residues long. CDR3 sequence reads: CASSLPVHNTQYF. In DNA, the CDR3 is TGTGCCAGCAGCTTACCGGTCCATAATACGCAGTATTTT. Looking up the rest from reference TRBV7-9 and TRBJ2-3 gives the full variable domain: DTGVSQNPRHKITKRGQNVTFRCDPISEHNRLYWYRQTLGQGPEFLTYFQNEAQLEKSRLLSDRFSAERPKGSFSTLEIQRTEQGDSAMYLCASSLPVHNTQYFGPGTRLTVL.